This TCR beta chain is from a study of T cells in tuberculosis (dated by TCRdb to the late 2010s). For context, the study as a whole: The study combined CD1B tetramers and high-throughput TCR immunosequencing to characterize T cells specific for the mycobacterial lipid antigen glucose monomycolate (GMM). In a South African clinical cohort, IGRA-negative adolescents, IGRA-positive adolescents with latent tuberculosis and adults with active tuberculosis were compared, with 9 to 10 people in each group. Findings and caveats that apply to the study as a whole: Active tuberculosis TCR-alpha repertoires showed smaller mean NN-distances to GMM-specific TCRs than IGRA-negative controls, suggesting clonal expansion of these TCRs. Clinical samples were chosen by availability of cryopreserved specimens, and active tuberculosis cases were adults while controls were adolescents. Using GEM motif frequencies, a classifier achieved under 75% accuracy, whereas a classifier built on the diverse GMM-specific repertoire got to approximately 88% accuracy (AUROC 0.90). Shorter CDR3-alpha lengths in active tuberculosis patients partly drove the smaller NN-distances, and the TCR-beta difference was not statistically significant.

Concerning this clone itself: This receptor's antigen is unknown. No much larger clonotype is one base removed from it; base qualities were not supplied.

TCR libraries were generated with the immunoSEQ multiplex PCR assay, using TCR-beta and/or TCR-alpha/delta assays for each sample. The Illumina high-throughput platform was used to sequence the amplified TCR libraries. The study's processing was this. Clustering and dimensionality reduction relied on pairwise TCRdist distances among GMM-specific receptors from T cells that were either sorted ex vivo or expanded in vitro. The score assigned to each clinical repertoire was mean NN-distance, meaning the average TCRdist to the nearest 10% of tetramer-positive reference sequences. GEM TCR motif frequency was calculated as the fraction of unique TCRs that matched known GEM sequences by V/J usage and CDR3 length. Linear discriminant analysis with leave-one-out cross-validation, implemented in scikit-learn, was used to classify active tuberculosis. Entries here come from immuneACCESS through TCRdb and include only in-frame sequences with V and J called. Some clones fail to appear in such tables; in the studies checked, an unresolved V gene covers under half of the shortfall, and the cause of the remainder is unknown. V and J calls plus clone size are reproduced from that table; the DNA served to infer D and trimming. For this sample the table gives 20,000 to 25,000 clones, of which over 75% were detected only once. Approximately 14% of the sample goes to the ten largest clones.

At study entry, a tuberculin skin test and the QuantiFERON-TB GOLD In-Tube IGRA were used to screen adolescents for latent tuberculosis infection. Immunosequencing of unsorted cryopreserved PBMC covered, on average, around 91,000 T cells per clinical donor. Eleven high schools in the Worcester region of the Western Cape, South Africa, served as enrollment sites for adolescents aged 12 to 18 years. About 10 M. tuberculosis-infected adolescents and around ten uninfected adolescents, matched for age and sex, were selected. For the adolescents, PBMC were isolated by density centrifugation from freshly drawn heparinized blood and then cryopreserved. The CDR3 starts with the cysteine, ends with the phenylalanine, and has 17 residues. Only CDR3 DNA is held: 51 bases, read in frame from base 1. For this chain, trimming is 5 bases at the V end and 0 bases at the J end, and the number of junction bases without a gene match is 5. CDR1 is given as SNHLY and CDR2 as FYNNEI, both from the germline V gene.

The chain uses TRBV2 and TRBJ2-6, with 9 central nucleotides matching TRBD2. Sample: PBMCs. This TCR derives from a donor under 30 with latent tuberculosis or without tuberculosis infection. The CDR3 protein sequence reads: CASSRQRGVSGANVLTF. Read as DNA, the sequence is TGTGCCAGCAGTAGGCAGCGGGGGGTCTCTGGGGCCAACGTCCTGACTTTC.